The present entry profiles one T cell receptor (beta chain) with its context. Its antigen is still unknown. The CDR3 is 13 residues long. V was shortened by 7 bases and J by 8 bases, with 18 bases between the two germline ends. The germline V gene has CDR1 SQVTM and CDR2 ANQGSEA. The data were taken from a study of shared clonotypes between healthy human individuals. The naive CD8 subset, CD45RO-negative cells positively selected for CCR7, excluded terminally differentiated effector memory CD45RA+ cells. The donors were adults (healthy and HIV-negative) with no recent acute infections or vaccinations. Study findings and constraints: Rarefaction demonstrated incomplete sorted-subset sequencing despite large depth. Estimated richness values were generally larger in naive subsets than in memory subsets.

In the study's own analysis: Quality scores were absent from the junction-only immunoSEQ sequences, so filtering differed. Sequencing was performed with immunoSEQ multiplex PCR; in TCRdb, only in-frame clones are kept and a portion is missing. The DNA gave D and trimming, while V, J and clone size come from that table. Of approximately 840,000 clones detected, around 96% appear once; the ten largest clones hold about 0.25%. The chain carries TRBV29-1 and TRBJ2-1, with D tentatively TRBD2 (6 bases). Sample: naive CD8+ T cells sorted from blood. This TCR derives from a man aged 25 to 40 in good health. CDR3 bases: TGCAGCGGTGAGGAGGGAGTGGCGGATGAGCAGTTCTTC. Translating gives CSGEEGVADEQFF.